This T cell receptor (beta chain) emerged from a study of T-cell memory formation after mild COVID-19. TCRdb re-analysed the 5' RACE reads in MiXCR, keeping a single row per CDR3 protein. Here the sample spans under 400,000 distinct CDR3 sequences, around 27% being singletons. The CDR3 has 16 residues. Germline loops: CDR1 LGHNA, CDR2 YSLEER. Trimming cost V 0 bases and J 7 bases, with 15 bases left between them. V is TRBV4-3 and J is TRBJ2-2, with TRBD2 as a possible D gene (6 bases). This TCR came from an adult woman who had mild COVID-19 (a few samples of this study predate the infection). Cell type and time point are not known. Sequenced sample: PBMCs or a T cell subset sorted from them (not recorded which). The CDR3 DNA is TGCGCCAGCAGCCAAGATAACGAGCTAGCGAACGGGGAGCTGTTTTTT. This codes for CASSQDNELANGELFF.